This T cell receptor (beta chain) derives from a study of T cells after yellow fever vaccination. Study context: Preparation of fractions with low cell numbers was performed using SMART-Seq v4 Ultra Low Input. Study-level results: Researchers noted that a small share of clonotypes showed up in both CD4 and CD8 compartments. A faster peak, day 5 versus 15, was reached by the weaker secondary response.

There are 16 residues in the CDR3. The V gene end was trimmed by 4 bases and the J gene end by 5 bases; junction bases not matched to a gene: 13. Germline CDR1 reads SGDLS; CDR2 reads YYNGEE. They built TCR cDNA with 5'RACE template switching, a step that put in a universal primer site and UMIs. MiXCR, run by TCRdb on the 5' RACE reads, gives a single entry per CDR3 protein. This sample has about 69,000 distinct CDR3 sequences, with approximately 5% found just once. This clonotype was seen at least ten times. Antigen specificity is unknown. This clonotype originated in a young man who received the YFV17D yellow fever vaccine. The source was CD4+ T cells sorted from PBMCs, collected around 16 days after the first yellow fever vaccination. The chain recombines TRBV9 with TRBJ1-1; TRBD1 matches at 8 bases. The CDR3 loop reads CASSRLTGASGTEAFF. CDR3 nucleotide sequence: TGTGCCAGCAGCAGGCTGACAGGGGCATCGGGGACTGAAGCTTTCTTT.